Below, 16 T cell receptor beta chains from the same sample are listed, as sequenced in a study of blood T cell repertoires in COVID-19. The data were produced by immunoSEQ multiplex PCR, yet TCRdb's version contains in-frame clones alone and is incomplete. The repertoire includes 240,000 or so clones, 82% of them detected once, and around 3.5% sits in the top ten. The sample taken for sequencing was peripheral blood. The receptor set was obtained from a woman aged 18-30 years with acute or convalescent COVID-19.

V gene TRBV6-1 combines with J gene TRBJ1-2; the D is unclear. Trimming stripped 3 bases from V and 1 base from J, with 9 bases between. The CDR3 has 14 amino acids. The germline gives CDR1 MNHNS, CDR2 SASEGT. For the CDR3, the DNA is TGTGCCAGCAGTGATTGGAGTAGTAACTATGGCTACACCTTC. Translated: CASSDWSSNYGYTF.

The chain carries TRBV7-2 and TRBJ2-3; 10 nucleotides line up with TRBD2. Germline assignment: CDR1 SGHTA and CDR2 FQGNSA. J lost 0 bases, V lost 5 bases, and 8 bases had no gene match. The CDR3 spans 17 residues. This CDR3 is CASSTGLAQASTDTQYF. CDR3 coding DNA: TGTGCCAGCAGCACGGGACTAGCGCAAGCAAGCACAGATACGCAGTATTTT.

This clone showed up just a few times. The chain recombines TRBV19 with TRBJ2-1, with D possibly being TRBD2 (6 bases). The CDR3 loop spans 13 amino acids. Germline CDR1 is LNHDA and CDR2 is SQIVND (reference sequence). V gave up 6 bases and J gave up 7 bases, with 13 bases separating them. The CDR3 nucleotides read TGTGCCAGTAGACCCGGAGGGGTGAATGAGCAGTTCTTC. Its protein product is CASRPGGVNEQFF.

The chain recombines TRBV19 with TRBJ2-1, with a weak D call TRBD2 (6 bases). Trimming left V 5 bases short and J 6 bases short, with 14 bases between. The CDR3 contains 14 residues. Germline CDR1 reads LNHDA; CDR2 reads SQIVND (reference sequence). The CDR3 spells CASSWLAPSNEQFF. CDR3 nucleotides: TGTGCCAGTAGTTGGCTAGCGCCCAGCAATGAGCAGTTCTTC.

The chain couples TRBV7-8 to TRBJ2-1, with 9 bases lining up with TRBD2. Germline V gene sequence: CDR1 SGHVS, CDR2 FQNEAQ. This CDR3 comprises 18 residues. The trim removed 6 bases at V and 9 bases at J, leaving 21 bases unmatched. CDR3 residues: CASRDRGIPGGRASEQFF. CDR3 DNA: TGTGCCAGCAGGGATAGGGGGATCCCAGGCGGGAGGGCCTCTGAGCAGTTCTTC.

This rearrangement joins TRBV4-2 to TRBJ2-3; 10 nucleotides agree with TRBD2. Losses at the gene ends were 0 bases for V and 4 bases for J; bases not matched to a gene: 7. CDR3 length equals 17 residues. The germline CDR1 and CDR2 sequences are LGHNA and YNFKEQ. The CDR3 bases are TGTGCCAGCAGCCAAGAACGGAGCGGGAGGGCCGCAGATACGCAGTATTTT. As protein: CASSQERSGRAADTQYF.

The chain uses TRBV3-1 (or the pseudogene TRBV3-2) and TRBJ1-2, with TRBD1 matching 7 bases. With V trimmed by 4 bases and J by 6 bases, 5 bases remained unmatched. The CDR3 is 13 residues long. Germline V gene lookup returns CDR1 LGHDT and CDR2 YNNKEL (reference sequence). The CDR3 protein is CASSLERGHGYTF. The CDR3 DNA is TGTGCCAGCAGCCTGGAAAGGGGGCATGGCTACACCTTC.

The chain combines TRBV6-5 with TRBJ1-2; perhaps TRBD1 as D (6 bases). Trimming took 6 bases from V and 4 from J, leaving 15 bases between them. Germline V CDR1 and CDR2: MNHEY, SVGAGI. The CDR3 runs to 14 residues. The CDR3 region is CASRRQEEIYGYTF. The CDR3 DNA reads TGTGCCAGCAGACGACAGGAAGAGATCTATGGCTACACCTTC.

The chain employs TRBV6-5 and TRBJ1-1; D perhaps matches TRBD1 (5 bases). Germline CDR1 and CDR2: MNHEY and SVGAGI. V was shortened by 8 bases and J by 3 bases, with 16 bases between the two germline ends. The CDR3 is 14 residues long. The DNA for the CDR3 is TGTGCCAGCTTAAGGGGCAGGCTTGACACTGAAGCTTTCTTT. As protein: CASLRGRLDTEAFF.

The V and J genes are TRBV2 and TRBJ2-1, with 7 bases matching TRBD2. CDR3 length: 15 amino acids. J was trimmed by 0 bases and V by 4 bases; bases with no gene match: 3. CDR1 is SNHLY, CDR2 FYNNEI, per germline. The CDR3 sequence is CASSVGGGSYNEQFF. The CDR3 DNA reads TGTGCCAGCAGTGTTGGGGGGGGCTCCTACAATGAGCAGTTCTTC.

The J gene is TRBJ2-7, the V gene TRBV19; TRBD2 might be the D (5 bases). CDR1 LNHDA and CDR2 SQIVND come from the germline V gene (reference sequence). The length of the CDR3 is 16 residues. V lost 1 base, J lost 6 bases, and 19 bases lay in between. Here the CDR3 reads CASSIASLRAASEQYF. CDR3 DNA: TGTGCCAGTAGTATAGCGTCGCTGAGGGCCGCCTCCGAGCAGTACTTC.

As concerns this clone: One end of the junction varies from germline; a read error may be responsible. The chain couples TRBV18 to TRBJ2-4, with 10 positions matching TRBD2. In germline, CDR1 is KGHSH, CDR2 LQKENI. The CDR3 totals 13 residues. The CDR3 DNA sequence: TGTGCCAGCTCACTGGAGAGCGGGAGGGCCGGGGACTTC. Amino acid sequence: CASSLESGRAGDF.

The chain carries TRBV15 and TRBJ1-1; tentatively, D is TRBD1 (5 bases). Germline values: CDR1 LNHNV, CDR2 YYDKDF (reference sequence). The ends were cut back, 5 bases at V and 0 bases at J, with 16 bases in the middle. This CDR3 has 16 amino acids. In DNA, the CDR3 is TGTGCCACCAGCCGCGGGACCGGTTACATGAACACTGAAGCTTTCTTT. It yields the protein CATSRGTGYMNTEAFF.

Worth noting for this clone: One end of the junction does not line up with germline, which may come from a read error. The chain couples TRBV19 to TRBJ2-7; D possibly corresponds to TRBD1 (6 bases). Germline CDR1 and CDR2: LNHDA and SQIVND (reference sequence). The CDR3 has 16 amino acids. The CDR3 protein is CASSNTGQKSYAEQYF. The CDR3 DNA follows: TGTGCCAGCAGTAATACCGGACAGAAGAGCTACGCCGAGCAGTACTTC. Full variable domain (missing parts from reference TRBV19 and TRBJ2-7): DGGITQSPKYLFRKEGQNVTLSCEQNLNHDAMYWYRQDPGQGLRLIYYSQIVNDFQKGDIAEGYSVSREKKESFPLTVTSAQKNPTAFYLCASSNTGQKSYAEQYFGPGTRLTVT.

The genes are TRBV9 and TRBJ2-2; perhaps TRBD2 as D (6 bases). The V gene lost 0 bases and the J gene lost 4 bases, with 13 bases spanning the gap. The CDR3 consists of 16 residues. Germline assignment: CDR1 SGDLS and CDR2 YYNGEE. DNA for the CDR3: TGTGCCAGCAGCGTAGTTGAGGTGGGGGGCACCGGGGAGCTGTTTTTT. Translated, it gives CASSVVEVGGTGELFF. The full variable domain, with the rest looked up from reference TRBV9 and TRBJ2-2, is DSGVTQTPKHLITATGQRVTLRCSPRSGDLSVYWYQQSLDQGLQFLIQYYNGEERAKGNILERFSAQQFPDLHSELNLSSLELGDSALYFCASSVVEVGGTGELFFGEGSRLTVL.

The gene calls are TRBV9 and TRBJ2-1, with 9 bases that match TRBD2. Germline loops: CDR1 SGDLS, CDR2 YYNGEE. The CDR3 spans 15 residues. V lost 4 bases, J lost 6 bases, and 8 bases stayed unmatched. The CDR3 DNA reads TGTGCCAGCAGCCACCCCGCGGGAGGGCTCAATGAGCAGTTCTTC. Translated, it gives CASSHPAGGLNEQFF.